Listed here are 26 T cell receptor beta chains from one sample, sequenced in a study of glioma-infiltrating T cells. TCR alpha and beta CDR3 regions were amplified from RNA using iRepertoire nested multiplex PCR. TCRdb re-analysed the multiplex PCR reads in MiXCR, keeping a single row per CDR3 protein. Here the sample spans over 140,000 distinct CDR3 sequences, roughly two fifths being singletons. The specimen was glioma tissue, nonneoplastic brain tissue, or PBMCs (not recorded which). The receptors stem from a human donor with low-grade glioma or glioblastoma, undergoing nonglioma brain surgery, or in good health (not recorded which).

The chain has TRBV7-6 and TRBJ1-1; no firm D call. This CDR3 region has 16 residues. V lost 0 bases, J lost 10 bases, and 21 bases lay in between. The V gene's germline CDR1 is SGHVS and CDR2 FNYEAQ. The CDR3 DNA follows: TGTGCCAGCAGCTTAGCCCCGGGATTACTACAAGTGGGAGCTTTCTTT. This translates into CASSLAPGLLQVGAFF. The complete variable domain, with remaining parts taken from reference TRBV7-6 and TRBJ1-1, reads GAGVSQSPRYKVTKRGQDVALRCDPISGHVSLYWYRQALGQGPEFLTYFNYEAQQDKSGLPNDRFSAERPEGSISTLTIQRTEQRDSAMYRCASSLAPGLLQVGAFFGQGTRLTVV.

V is TRBV6-5 and J is TRBJ2-3, with 7 bases aligning to TRBD2. The CDR3 totals 14 residues. Germline V gene lookup returns CDR1 MNHEY and CDR2 SVGAGI. After removal of 6 bases from V and 3 bases from J, the junction contained 6 bases not matched to a gene. The CDR3 DNA sequence: TGTGCCAGCAGGTCACTAGCGTTTACAGATACGCAGTATTTT. Residues: CASRSLAFTDTQYF.

The V call is TRBV6-2 or TRBV6-3, the J call TRBJ2-7; TRBD1 matches at 12 bases. This CDR3 spans 14 amino acids. Germline CDR1 MNHEY, CDR2 SVGEGT. V lost 5 bases to trimming and J lost 6 bases; unmatched junction nucleotides: 5. CDR3 in amino acids: CASSGDRGPGEQYF. DNA of the CDR3: TGTGCCAGCAGTGGGGACAGGGGGCCCGGCGAGCAGTACTTC.

A word on this clonotype: One end of the junction is discordant with germline, which a read error may explain. This chain links TRBV6-2 or TRBV6-3 with TRBJ2-7; D is possibly TRBD1 or TRBD2 (6 bases each). The CDR3 length is 16 residues. CDR1 is MNHEY, CDR2 SVGEGT, per germline. CDR3 in amino acids: CASSYRGVSARDEQYF. The CDR3 bases are TGCGCCAGCAGTTATAGGGGGGTCTCGGCCAGGGACGAGCAGTACTTC.

This clonotype was detected only a few times. The chain employs TRBV27 and TRBJ2-4; D gene uncertain. The V and J ends lost 2 bases and 6 bases respectively, with 14 bases between them. The CDR3 consists of 15 residues. The germline V gene encodes CDR1 MNHEY and CDR2 SMNVEV (reference sequence). CDR3: CASSLGGPPVNIQYF. CDR3 coding DNA: TGTGCCAGCAGTTTAGGCGGACCGCCTGTAAACATTCAGTACTTC.

This clonotype was detected once. Just one base apart from a much larger clone, this may be a read error. J is TRBJ1-2 and V is TRBV6-1; the D gene is possibly TRBD1 (5 bases). The CDR3 sequence is 14 residues long. Germline values: CDR1 MNHNS, CDR2 SASEGT. With 7 bases removed from V and 8 bases from J, the gap between germline ends came to 20 bases. The CDR3 is CASIIGGTVYGYTF. The DNA of the CDR3 is TGTGCCAGCATTATTGGAGGGACGGTATACGGCTACACCTTC.

This clonotype was observed a few times. This sequence joins TRBV28 and TRBJ2-3; 7 bases agree with TRBD1. The CDR3 is 16 residues long. The V and J ends lost 5 bases and 2 bases, in that order; junction bases with no gene match: 10. CDR1 and CDR2 from the germline V gene are MDHEN and SYDVKM. The CDR3 here is CASSPQGETDTDTQYF. CDR3 DNA: TGTGCCAGCAGTCCTCAGGGGGAGACAGACACAGATACGCAGTATTTT.

The chain employs TRBV27 and TRBJ1-1; TRBD1 is a possible D gene (5 bases). Trimming took 1 base from V and 6 from J, leaving 15 bases between them. The CDR3 runs 15 residues. Germline assignment: CDR1 MNHEY and CDR2 SMNVEV (reference sequence). CDR3 sequence (DNA): TGTGCCAGCAGTTTATTCCCCTTGGGGGTGGCTGAAGCTTTCTTT. Protein sequence: CASSLFPLGVAEAFF.

There are a few counts of this clonotype. The chain couples TRBV3-1 to TRBJ1-1, with D hard to call. V shed 4 bases and J shed 5 bases, with 11 bases lying between them. The CDR3 consists of 13 residues. Germline-derived CDR1 and CDR2 are LGHDT and YNNKEL (reference sequence). Here the CDR3 DNA reads TGTGCCAGCAGCCCCACCCCAGCGACTGAAGCTTTCTTT. Its protein is CASSPTPATEAFF.

CDR3 DNA sequence: TGCAGCGTCAGGACAGGAGCGGGTGAGACCCAGTACTTC. It encodes CSVRTGAGETQYF. The chain links TRBV20-1 to TRBJ2-5, with D possibly being TRBD1 (7 bases). The V gene's germline CDR1 is DFQATT and CDR2 SNEGSKA (reference sequence). CDR3 length: 13 amino acids.

This clonotype turned up a few times. The rearrangement uses TRBV6-1 and TRBJ1-2; no reliable D call. The CDR3 consists of 14 residues. The V end was cut by 5 bases, the J end by 4 bases, with 14 bases between. Germline V CDR1 and CDR2: MNHNS, SASEGT. CDR3 region: CASSSVGLTYGYTF. CDR3 sequence (DNA): TGTGCCAGCAGTTCAGTGGGCTTAACCTATGGCTACACCTTC.

On this clonotype: The junction departs from the called germline gene at one end, perhaps through a read error. The V gene is TRBV6-2 or TRBV6-3, the J gene TRBJ1-1; D is unclear. The CDR3 is 12 amino acids. Germline-derived CDR1 and CDR2 are MNHEY and SVGEGT. In DNA, the CDR3 is TGTGCCAGCAGCACATTTAACACTGAAGATTTCTTT. Amino acid sequence: CASSTFNTEDFF.

The V gene is TRBV28, the J gene TRBJ2-3; D not resolved. Trimming took 6 bases from V and 0 from J, leaving 7 bases between them. The CDR3 spans 13 residues. Per germline, CDR1 MDHEN and CDR2 SYDVKM. The CDR3 protein is CASSESSTDTQYF. The CDR3 DNA is TGTGCCAGCAGCGAAAGCAGCACAGATACGCAGTATTTT.

The chain employs TRBV6-2 or TRBV6-3 and TRBJ2-1, with D unclear. The CDR3 contains 16 residues. V was shortened by 2 bases and J by 1 base, with 12 bases between the two germline ends. The germline V gene encodes CDR1 MNHEY and CDR2 SVGEGT. The CDR3 nucleotides are TGTGCCAGCAGTTACCTAAGCGTGAGGTCCTACAATGAGCAGTTCTTC. The encoded protein is CASSYLSVRSYNEQFF.

A word on this clonotype: A much larger clone differs from this one at a single base, so this may be a read error. The CDR3 nucleotides are TGTGCCAGCAATTTTAACTATGGCTACGCCTTC. Encoded protein: CASNFNYGYAF. The chain has TRBV27 and TRBJ1-2, with D hard to call. The CDR3 extends over 11 amino acids. Germline lookup yields CDR1 MNHEY and CDR2 SMNVEV (reference sequence).

This clonotype was counted many times. This chain joins TRBV6-1 and TRBJ2-5, with unresolved D. V was shortened by 7 bases and J by 5 bases, with 8 bases between the two germline ends. The germline V gene has CDR1 MNHNS and CDR2 SASEGT. This CDR3 has 11 residues. CDR3 region: CASKGGETQYF. The CDR3 nucleotides are TGTGCCAGCAAAGGTGGGGAGACCCAGTACTTC.

The chain links TRBV11-2 to TRBJ2-3; possibly TRBD2 for D (6 bases). V gave up 3 bases and J gave up 2 bases, with 12 bases separating them. The CDR3 spans 15 residues. Germline V gene sequence: CDR1 SGHAT, CDR2 FQNNGV. Here the CDR3 reads CASSFGGTLTDTQYF. The CDR3 bases are TGTGCCAGCAGCTTCGGAGGGACCCTCACAGATACGCAGTATTTT.

This chain links TRBV27 with TRBJ2-1, with D possibly matching TRBD2 (5 bases). The germline V gene encodes CDR1 MNHEY and CDR2 SMNVEV (reference sequence). Trimming removed 3 bases from V and 7 bases from J, with 19 bases in between. The CDR3 totals 16 residues. CDR3 region: CASSFSPGRAGNEQFF. CDR3 coding DNA: TGTGCCAGCAGTTTCTCCCCGGGAAGAGCTGGGAATGAGCAGTTCTTC.

The CDR3 DNA is TGTGCCAGCAGCTCACCGGGACTAGCGGGATGGCAAGAGACCCAGTACTTC. As protein: CASSSPGLAGWQETQYF. This chain links TRBV28 with TRBJ2-5, with 13 bases that match TRBD2. Germline assignment: CDR1 MDHEN and CDR2 SYDVKM. V was clipped by 6 bases and J by 2 bases; unmatched bases: 9. The CDR3 spans 17 residues. Variable domain in full (rest from reference TRBV28 and TRBJ2-5): DVKVTQSSRYLVKRTGEKVFLECVQDMDHENMFWYRQDPGLGLRLIYFSYDVKMKEKGDIPEGYSVSREKKERFSLILESASTNQTSMYLCASSSPGLAGWQETQYFGPGTRLLVL.

The chain recombines TRBV6-1 with TRBJ1-5; 8 bases are shared with TRBD1. The CDR3 totals 16 residues. V lost 6 bases and J lost 3; bases outside the gene matches: 10. Germline-derived CDR1 and CDR2 are MNHNS and SASEGT. This CDR3 reads CASRLGDRSSNQPQHF. DNA of the CDR3: TGTGCCAGCAGGTTAGGGGACAGGTCCTCCAATCAGCCCCAGCATTTT.

J is TRBJ1-2 and V is TRBV7-9, with D possibly TRBD1 on 5 matching bases. Germline CDR1 SEHNR, CDR2 FQNEAQ (reference sequence). The germline V and J ends were trimmed by 5 bases and 6 bases, with 13 bases remaining between them. This CDR3 has 13 amino acids. In nucleotides, the CDR3 is TGTGCCAGCAGCACTATAGGGGTAGATGGCTACACCTTC. It is translated as CASSTIGVDGYTF.

This clonotype has a handful of counts. The chain links TRBV20-1 to TRBJ2-7, with D possibly TRBD2 on 6 matching bases. The CDR3 loop spans 15 amino acids. Trimming left V 3 bases short and J 1 base short, with 16 bases between. Looked up from germline, CDR1 is DFQATT and CDR2 is SNEGSKA (reference sequence). CDR3 in DNA: TGCAGTGCTAGCCAAGTGGCCCGGGGGTCCTACGAGCAGTACTTC. It encodes CSASQVARGSYEQYF.

This clonotype has just one count. This chain connects TRBV4-3 to TRBJ2-7, with 11 nucleotides matching TRBD2. Trimming removed 1 base from V and 7 bases from J; junction bases left unmatched: 6. The CDR3 is 15 amino acids. Germline V gene lookup returns CDR1 LGHNA and CDR2 YSLEER. CDR3 nucleotides: TGCGCCAGCAGCCAAGGACTAGCGGGGCGGTATGAGCAGTACTTC. Encoded protein: CASSQGLAGRYEQYF.

The chain uses TRBV6-1 and TRBJ2-1; D gene ambiguous. V lost 6 bases and J 8 bases, leaving 14 bases between the germline ends. From germline, CDR1 is MNHNS and CDR2 SASEGT. The CDR3 spans 13 residues. The chain's CDR3 is CASRRSGQDEQFF. The CDR3 DNA is TGTGCCAGCAGGAGGTCCGGTCAGGATGAGCAGTTCTTC.

The chain links TRBV2 to TRBJ2-3; D possibly corresponds to TRBD1 (5 bases). Germline lookup yields CDR1 SNHLY and CDR2 FYNNEI. This CDR3 region has 13 residues. Trimming took 5 bases from V and 2 from J, leaving 8 bases between them. CDR3 nucleotide sequence: TGTGCCAGCAGTAAGGGGATCACAGATACGCAGTATTTT. Protein: CASSKGITDTQYF. Looking up the rest from reference TRBV2 and TRBJ2-3 gives the full variable domain: EPEVTQTPSHQVTQMGQEVILRCVPISNHLYFYWYRQILGQKVEFLVSFYNNEISEKSEIFDDQFSVERPDGSNFTLKIRSTKLEDSAMYFCASSKGITDTQYFGPGTRLTVL.

The V gene is TRBV6-2 or TRBV6-3, the J gene TRBJ2-7, with 9 bases matching TRBD1. The CDR3 length is 15 residues. J lost 2 bases, V lost 5 bases, and 7 bases had no gene match. The germline V gene has CDR1 MNHEY and CDR2 SVGEGT. The DNA of the CDR3 is TGTGCCAGCAGTGAGCCGGACAGGGGACCCTACGAGCAGTACTTC. This translates into CASSEPDRGPYEQYF.